This T cell receptor (beta chain) was documented in a study of blood T cell repertoires in COVID-19. Looking at the study overall: In each case, the material was cDNA or gDNA derived from T cells, B-cell-depleted T cells, or PBMCs.

Measured with immunoSEQ multiplex PCR; TCRdb has only the in-frame clones, and not every one. The sample includes 350,000 to 500,000 clones, about 88% of them seen just once. CDR3 length: 15 residues. V dropped 3 bases and J dropped 3; count of bases not matched to a gene: 6. The germline V gene has CDR1 MNHNS and CDR2 SASEGT. This TCR was sampled from a woman under 30 who had been exposed to COVID-19. Sequencing was performed on PBMCs or T cells enriched from blood (not recorded which). J is TRBJ2-7 and V is TRBV6-1; TRBD1 agrees at 9 bases. This CDR3 is CASSDPGQGNYEQYF. CDR3 DNA: TGTGCCAGCAGTGACCCGGGACAGGGAAACTACGAGCAGTACTTC.